This is a list of T cell receptor beta chains from one sample in a study of graft-versus-host responses after intestinal transplantation. Only in-frame clones appear in the TCRdb table, and some are missing; sequencing was by immunoSEQ multiplex PCR. The data contain around 50,000 clones, about 90% of them singletons. The sequencing here drew on PBMCs, taken 26 days after transplant. These receptors originate from a human patient who received an intestinal transplant, so some T cells may come from the graft donor. Both conserved end residues are trimmed from each CDR3.

J gene: TRBJ2-2; V gene: TRBV11-3; CDR3 protein: ASSLGDRNTGELF
J gene: TRBJ2-3; V gene: TRBV5-4; CDR3 protein: ASSLPGQGTDTQY
J gene: TRBJ2-5; V gene: TRBV29-1; CDR3 protein: SASTGVPETQY
J gene: TRBJ2-4; V gene: TRBV4-1; CDR3 protein: ASSQGNENIQY
J gene: TRBJ2-5; V gene: TRBV18; CDR3 protein: ASSPPVRGEGETQY
J gene: TRBJ2-1; V gene: TRBV6-5; CDR3 protein: ASSPGTGGNEQF
J gene: TRBJ1-2; V gene: TRBV6-1; CDR3 protein: ASKTAGGPNYGYT
J gene: TRBJ2-5; V gene: TRBV7-9; CDR3 protein: ASSYRAGEMRETQY
J gene: TRBJ2-7; V gene: TRBV28; CDR3 protein: ASSFTGQGGSYEQY
J gene: TRBJ2-2; V gene: TRBV18; CDR3 protein: ASSPAYGGETGELF
J gene: TRBJ1-4; V gene: TRBV18; CDR3 protein: ASSPRSTTNEKLF
J gene: TRBJ2-5; V gene: TRBV4-3; CDR3 protein: ASSQDSAPQETQY
J gene: TRBJ1-4; V gene: TRBV6-5; CDR3 protein: ASSLDRFTTNEKLF
J gene: TRBJ1-4; V gene: TRBV30; CDR3 protein: AWSSGTDYEKLF
J gene: TRBJ2-7; V gene: TRBV7-8; CDR3 protein: ASSFQTYEQY
J gene: TRBJ1-6; V gene: TRBV5-4; CDR3 protein: ASSVGRGNSPLH
J gene: TRBJ2-7; V gene: TRBV28; CDR3 protein: ASGLAGAYEQY
J gene: TRBJ2-3; V gene: TRBV28; CDR3 protein: ASSLRGQGRTDTQY
J gene: TRBJ2-1; V gene: TRBV28; CDR3 protein: ASSLTSGSDEQF
J gene: TRBJ1-5; V gene: TRBV2; CDR3 protein: ASGWRGNQPQH
J gene: TRBJ2-7; V gene: TRBV18; CDR3 protein: ASSPPAAYEQY
J gene: TRBJ1-1; V gene: TRBV7-9; CDR3 protein: ASSLKEFEGGRTEAF
J gene: TRBJ1-2; V gene: TRBV7-8; CDR3 protein: ASSSRTGGDGYT
J gene: TRBJ2-1; V gene: TRBV25-1; CDR3 protein: ASAPRATPSFTYNEQF
J gene: TRBJ2-1; V gene: TRBV7-9; CDR3 protein: ASSPSGQGIYNEQF
J gene: TRBJ1-2; V gene: TRBV6-5; CDR3 protein: ASARGEGTYGYT
J gene: TRBJ1-1; V gene: TRBV9; CDR3 protein: ASSVDPQGWSPTEAF
J gene: TRBJ2-7; V gene: TRBV5-8; CDR3 protein: ASSLAGNAYEQY
J gene: TRBJ2-1; V gene: TRBV19; CDR3 protein: ASSYTGLDEQF
J gene: TRBJ2-2; V gene: TRBV19; CDR3 protein: ASSLTSGTGELF
J gene: TRBJ1-2; V gene: TRBV6-1; CDR3 protein: ASSEGATELP
J gene: TRBJ1-1; V gene: TRBV9; CDR3 protein: ASSPRGTEAF
J gene: TRBJ1-1; V gene: TRBV9; CDR3 protein: ASSVDPEFTEAF
J gene: TRBJ2-1; V gene: TRBV13; CDR3 protein: ASSWDSDSYNEQF
J gene: TRBJ2-5; V gene: TRBV5-1; CDR3 protein: ASSSGLAGGETQY
J gene: TRBJ1-6; V gene: TRBV2; CDR3 protein: ASSLYRDPNSPYNSPLH
J gene: TRBJ2-5; V gene: TRBV6-5; CDR3 protein: ASRRATFNQETQY
J gene: TRBJ2-7; V gene: TRBV19; CDR3 protein: ASSRSSIYEQY
J gene: TRBJ1-4; V gene: TRBV7-7; CDR3 protein: ASSLGPPGGKLF
J gene: TRBJ2-6; V gene: TRBV6-1; CDR3 protein: ASSEDTGSGANVLT
J gene: TRBJ1-5; V gene: TRBV19; CDR3 protein: ASRGRVGEGSNQPQH
J gene: TRBJ1-1; V gene: TRBV5-1; CDR3 protein: ASSFGPAGDTEAF
J gene: TRBJ1-5; V gene: TRBV10-3; CDR3 protein: AISEDRAGAGNQPQH
J gene: TRBJ2-7; V gene: TRBV5-4; CDR3 protein: ASSLSGFNYEQY
J gene: TRBJ1-3; V gene: TRBV4-1; CDR3 protein: ASSPGQFSGNTIY
J gene: TRBJ2-1; V gene: TRBV5-1; CDR3 protein: ASSLRRDREYNEQF
J gene: TRBJ2-2; V gene: TRBV7-9; CDR3 protein: ASSPRTGELF
J gene: TRBJ1-6; V gene: TRBV19; CDR3 protein: ATGTGNNSPLH
J gene: TRBJ2-3; V gene: TRBV2; CDR3 protein: ASRVSGTTDTQY
J gene: TRBJ2-3; V gene: TRBV5-4; CDR3 protein: ASSLGGYTQY
J gene: TRBJ1-1; V gene: TRBV19; CDR3 protein: ASRQGATEAF
J gene: TRBJ2-5; V gene: TRBV28; CDR3 protein: ASSPYWVGDGPTQETQY
J gene: TRBJ2-7; V gene: TRBV28; CDR3 protein: ASSSPGTTYEQY
J gene: TRBJ2-7; V gene: TRBV4-2; CDR3 protein: ASSPSGEIYEQY